These 23 T cell receptor beta chains share one sample of origin, sequenced in a study of blood T cell repertoires in COVID-19. Clones were read by immunoSEQ multiplex PCR, and TCRdb kept only the in-frame ones, dropping some. The table records around 160,000 clones, more than 80% of them present only once. Sample: peripheral blood. These receptors all come from a human donor with acute or convalescent COVID-19. The donor label of this sample is uncertain.

This clone was seen a few times. The gene calls are TRBV24-1 and TRBJ1-2; possibly TRBD1 for D (5 bases). V lost 1 base and J lost 5, with 10 bases in between. This CDR3 has 14 amino acids. Germline-derived CDR1 and CDR2 are KGHDR and SFDVKD. The DNA for the CDR3 is TGTGCCACCAGTGATTTTGGGGGGACTTATGGCTACACCTTC. Translated: CATSDFGGTYGYTF.

This chain joins TRBV4-1 and TRBJ1-1; D remains ambiguous. The CDR3 runs to 15 residues. Germline CDR1 is MGHRA and CDR2 is YSYEKL. Trimming took 0 bases from V and 0 from J, leaving 8 bases between them. CDR3 coding DNA: TGCGCCAGCAGCCAAGACACCACTATGAACACTGAAGCTTTCTTT. Translating gives CASSQDTTMNTEAFF.

V and J are TRBV9 and TRBJ2-2; 7 bases are a match to TRBD1. There are 14 residues in the CDR3. Germline-derived CDR1 and CDR2 are SGDLS and YYNGEE. Trimming took 3 bases from V and 8 from J; bases not matched to a gene: 7. CDR3 in amino acids: CASSALTGAGELFF. For the CDR3, the DNA is TGTGCCAGCAGCGCCCTAACAGGGGCAGGGGAGCTGTTTTTT.

The V and J genes are TRBV4-1 and TRBJ1-1, with 8 bases that match TRBD1. With 4 bases clipped from V and 3 bases from J, the junction kept 10 bases outside the gene matches. The CDR3 has 16 amino acids. CDR1 is MGHRA and CDR2 is YSYEKL in the germline V gene. The CDR3 sequence is CASSPIGQGGDTEAFF. CDR3 DNA: TGCGCCAGCAGCCCGATCGGACAGGGAGGTGACACTGAAGCTTTCTTT.

The table lists this clone with a count of one. CDR3 region: CASSFGREALDGYTF. The CDR3 region has the DNA TGTGCCAGCAGCTTTGGACGGGAGGCATTAGATGGCTACACCTTC. V gene TRBV7-9 combines with J gene TRBJ1-2; D is undetermined. CDR1 SEHNR and CDR2 FQNEAQ come from the germline V gene (reference sequence). V was pared by 3 bases and J by 6 bases, with 17 bases between. CDR3 length equals 15 residues.

This rearrangement joins TRBV9 to TRBJ2-5; D possibly corresponds to TRBD2 (6 bases). Trimming shortened V by 0 bases and J by 5 bases, and 11 bases separated the two germline ends. The CDR3 length is 14 residues. Germline lookup yields CDR1 SGDLS and CDR2 YYNGEE. CDR3 DNA: TGTGCCAGCAGCGTAGGGCTAGCGAGGGAGACCCAGTACTTC. As protein: CASSVGLARETQYF.

J is TRBJ1-3 and V is TRBV7-2; tentatively, D is TRBD1 (5 bases). Trimming pared 5 bases from V and 0 bases from J, leaving 14 bases between. This CDR3 comprises 16 residues. Germline V lookup: CDR1 SGHTA, CDR2 FQGNSA. CDR3 amino acids: CASSTGFSVSGNTIYF. DNA for the CDR3: TGTGCCAGCAGCACAGGATTTTCTGTCTCTGGAAACACCATATATTTT.

The chain uses TRBV18 and TRBJ1-6; 7 nucleotides line up with TRBD1. Losses at the gene ends were 4 bases for V and 8 bases for J; bases not matched to a gene: 5. This CDR3 contains 14 residues. CDR1 is KGHSH, CDR2 LQKENI, per germline. The CDR3 nucleotides read TGTGCCAGCTCACTCCGGGACAGAGATTCACCCCTCCACTTT. This translates into CASSLRDRDSPLHF.

The CDR3 protein is CASSLGLAANTGELFF. DNA for the CDR3: TGCGCCAGCAGCTTGGGGCTAGCGGCGAACACCGGGGAGCTGTTTTTT. The chain uses TRBV5-1 and TRBJ2-2; 7 bases align to TRBD2. CDR1 is SGHRS and CDR2 is YFSETQ in the germline V gene. The length of the CDR3 is 16 residues. The V segment lost 0 bases and the J segment 0 bases; nucleotides outside the gene matches: 2. Full variable domain (remainder filled in from reference TRBV5-1 and TRBJ2-2): KAGVTQTPRYLIKTRGQQVTLSCSPISGHRSVSWYQQTPGQGLQFLFEYFSETQRNKGNFPGRFSGRQFSNSRSEMNVSTLELGDSALYLCASSLGLAANTGELFFGEGSRLTVL.

V usage is TRBV6-5 and J usage is TRBJ1-2, with D possibly being TRBD1 (6 bases). This CDR3 region has 14 residues. The V and J ends lost 0 bases and 4 bases respectively, with 9 bases between them. The germline CDR1 and CDR2 sequences are MNHEY and SVGAGI. The CDR3 is CASSYSQGGYGYTF. In DNA form, the CDR3 reads TGTGCCAGCAGTTACTCACAGGGCGGCTATGGCTACACCTTC.

This clone has more than one count but fewer than ten. J is TRBJ2-3 and V is TRBV5-1, with D tentatively TRBD1 (6 bases). CDR3 size: 16 residues. In germline, CDR1 is SGHRS, CDR2 YFSETQ. V was pared by 0 bases and J by 4 bases, with 15 bases between. This CDR3 is CASSLGNTGSPDTQYF. CDR3 coding DNA: TGCGCCAGCAGCTTGGGAAACACAGGGTCCCCAGATACGCAGTATTTT.

The chain is built from TRBV12-3 or TRBV12-4 and TRBJ2-7; D is unresolved. The length of the CDR3 is 11 residues. Trimming took 5 bases from V and 3 from J, leaving 5 bases between them. CDR3 loop: CASSRDYEQYF. CDR3 sequence (DNA): TGTGCCAGCAGTCGAGACTACGAGCAGTACTTC.

The genes are TRBV5-5 and TRBJ1-5, with D possibly being TRBD1 (5 bases). Per germline, CDR1 SGHKS and CDR2 YYEKEE (reference sequence). The length of the CDR3 is 14 residues. The V end was cut by 4 bases, the J end by 8 bases, with 16 bases between. In DNA form, the CDR3 reads TGTGCCAGCAGCCCGGGACGGCCGGGGGAGCCCCAGCATTTT. This sequence encodes CASSPGRPGEPQHF. Variable domain in full (rest from reference TRBV5-5 and TRBJ1-5): DAGVTQSPTHLIKTRGQQVTLRCSPISGHKSVSWYQQVLGQGPQFIFQYYEKEERGRGNFPDRFSARQFPNYSSELNVNALLLGDSALYLCASSPGRPGEPQHFGDGTRLSIL.

This clone was detected once. This chain joins TRBV11-1 and TRBJ1-1; D is perhaps TRBD1 (6 bases). The V end lost 4 bases, the J end lost 3 bases, and 12 bases lay between the germline ends. The germline V gene has CDR1 SGHAT and CDR2 FQDESV (reference sequence). The CDR3 has 14 residues. Here the CDR3 reads CASSSRGFYTEAFF. The CDR3 DNA follows: TGTGCCAGCAGCTCCAGGGGATTTTACACTGAAGCTTTCTTT.

The gene calls are TRBV28 and TRBJ1-4; D unresolved. CDR3 length: 14 residues. V lost 3 bases, J lost 5 bases, and 10 bases lay in between. Germline V gene sequence: CDR1 MDHEN, CDR2 SYDVKM. The CDR3 DNA is TGTGCCAGCAGTTTGGCGGGGATAAATGAAAAACTGTTTTTT. Encoded protein: CASSLAGINEKLFF.

V is TRBV15 and J is TRBJ1-2, with 9 bases lining up with TRBD1. V was clipped by 4 bases and J by 5 bases; unmatched bases: 8. The CDR3 totals 15 residues. The germline CDR1 and CDR2 sequences are LNHNV and YYDKDF (reference sequence). CDR3: CATSMGQGGPYGYTF. The CDR3 DNA reads TGTGCCACCAGCATGGGACAGGGAGGACCGTATGGCTACACCTTC.

This sequence joins TRBV18 and TRBJ1-2, with 7 nucleotides matching TRBD1. V lost 5 bases to trimming and J lost 4 bases; unmatched junction nucleotides: 10. Germline assignment: CDR1 KGHSH and CDR2 LQKENI. The CDR3 spans 15 residues. The CDR3 DNA is TGTGCCAGCTCAGAATCCGACAGGGTTGGCTATGGCTACACCTTC. Translating gives CASSESDRVGYGYTF.

CDR3 loop: CAWSKDMNTEAFF. DNA of the CDR3: TGTGCCTGGAGTAAGGACATGAACACTGAAGCTTTCTTT. The chain joins TRBV30 to TRBJ1-1; a possible D gene is TRBD1 (5 bases). Germline CDR1 and CDR2: GTSNPN and SVGIG (reference sequence). This CDR3 contains 13 residues. V dropped 2 bases and J dropped 0 bases, with 7 bases sitting between them.

This chain links TRBV19 with TRBJ1-1; weak D call: TRBD1 (5 bases). Germline V gives CDR1 LNHDA, CDR2 SQIVND (reference sequence). V lost 5 bases and J 0 bases, leaving 13 bases between the germline ends. This CDR3 spans 15 amino acids. CDR3 in amino acids: CASSGGAVLNTEAFF. The CDR3 DNA follows: TGTGCCAGTAGTGGAGGGGCCGTTTTGAACACTGAAGCTTTCTTT.

This clone was seen just once. The chain carries TRBV5-1 and TRBJ2-7; 7 bases are a match to TRBD2. The CDR3 has 14 residues. The germline gives CDR1 SGHRS, CDR2 YFSETQ. V was clipped by 0 bases and J by 8 bases; unmatched bases: 8. The chain's CDR3 is CASSLAGEGYQQYF. CDR3 in DNA: TGCGCCAGCAGCTTGGCCGGGGAGGGTTATCAGCAGTACTTC.

The chain combines TRBV2 with TRBJ1-6; the D is unclear. The CDR3 runs to 13 residues. Trimming cost V 11 bases and J 10 bases, with 18 bases left between them. Germline CDR1 SNHLY, CDR2 FYNNEI. Written as DNA, the CDR3 is TGTGCCTGTTCTGCTAGTGTACGATCACCCCTCCACTTT. Protein product: CACSASVRSPLHF.

The CDR3 loop reads CASSPPSAGEAFF. CDR3 bases: TGTGCCAGCAGCCCCCCCTCGGCAGGGGAAGCTTTCTTT. V and J are TRBV7-9 and TRBJ1-1; TRBD1 is a possible D gene (5 bases). The CDR3 totals 13 residues. Germline V CDR1 and CDR2: SEHNR, FQNEAQ (reference sequence). V lost 5 bases to trimming and J lost 8 bases, with 15 bases between them.

V is TRBV6-6 and J is TRBJ1-1; D remains ambiguous. V was cut by 4 bases and J by 2 bases, with 5 bases left in between. CDR1 and CDR2 from the germline V gene are MNHNY and SVGAGI (reference sequence). The CDR3 runs to 12 residues. Written as DNA, the CDR3 is TGTGCCAGCAGTTCCCAAAACACTGAAGCTTTCTTT. This gives the protein CASSSQNTEAFF.